One sample yielded the 9 T cell receptor beta chains listed below, sequenced in a study of response to subunit inactivated influenza vaccine. TCRdb redid the calling of the RT-PCR reads with MiXCR, one entry per CDR3 protein. The sample includes about 620,000 distinct CDR3 sequences, around 10% of them seen just once. This sample also appeared in a second study, on T cells expressing NK-cell markers. In that study: Template switching by 5'RACE with UMIs generated the TCR beta cDNA.

The sample here was PBMCs from blood, taken on the day of vaccination. These receptors were obtained from a man in his forties or fifties who received an inactivated influenza vaccine.

V is TRBV4-2 and J is TRBJ2-3; perhaps TRBD1 as D (5 bases). The germline V and J ends were trimmed by 1 base and 4 bases, with 12 bases remaining between them. CDR1 and CDR2 (germline): LGHNA, YNFKEQ. This CDR3 has 15 residues. CDR3 sequence reads: CASSQVSGMSDTQYF. The CDR3 DNA follows: TGTGCCAGCAGCCAAGTGTCAGGGATGTCAGATACGCAGTATTTT.

The rearrangement links TRBV7-2 to TRBJ2-7; D gene uncertain. V was shortened by 5 bases and J by 3 bases, with 14 bases between the two germline ends. This CDR3 contains 14 residues. Germline V gene sequence: CDR1 SGHTA, CDR2 FQGNSA. This chain's CDR3 is CASSPRGGLYEQYF. The CDR3 DNA follows: TGTGCCAGCAGCCCCCGCGGCGGCCTCTACGAGCAGTACTTC.

V and J are TRBV7-9 and TRBJ2-5, with TRBD2 matching over 8 bases. V shed 2 bases and J 4 bases; nucleotides not matched to a gene: 6. The CDR3 runs to 15 residues. CDR1 and CDR2 from the germline V gene are SEHNR and FQNEAQ (reference sequence). This CDR3 reads CASSLRSGGAETQYF. The CDR3 nucleotides are TGTGCCAGCAGCTTAAGAAGCGGGGGCGCAGAGACCCAGTACTTC.

This clonotype was seen many times. V is TRBV28 and J is TRBJ2-5; possibly TRBD2 for D (5 bases). This CDR3 has 12 residues. Germline V gives CDR1 MDHEN, CDR2 SYDVKM. V gave up 2 bases and J gave up 10 bases, with 11 bases separating them. The DNA of the CDR3 is TGTGCCAGCAGTTTAGCGGGCGTTTACCAGTACTTC. Amino acids: CASSLAGVYQYF.

V and J are TRBV7-2 and TRBJ2-1; perhaps D is TRBD1 or TRBD2 (5 bases each). Germline V gene lookup returns CDR1 SGHTA and CDR2 FQGNSA. This CDR3 contains 17 residues. V lost 1 base to trimming and J lost 10 bases, with 23 bases between them. The CDR3 region has the DNA TGTGCCAGCAGCTTAGGGCGCGGTCTAACGAGGGACCACGAGCAGTTCTTC. Translation: CASSLGRGLTRDHEQFF. Combining the CDR3 with reference TRBV7-2 and TRBJ2-1 gives the whole variable domain GAGVSQSPSNKVTEKGKDVELRCDPISGHTALYWYRQSLGQGLEFLIYFQGNSAPDKSGLPSDRFSAERTGGSVSTLTIQRTQQEDSAVYLCASSLGRGLTRDHEQFFGPGTRLTVL.

This clonotype was observed many times. The rearrangement links TRBV25-1 to TRBJ2-1, with D possibly matching TRBD1 (6 bases). V was clipped by 3 bases and J by 9 bases, with 18 bases between them. Per germline, CDR1 MGHDK and CDR2 SYGVNS. This CDR3 region has 15 residues. The CDR3 region is CASSDGPEGESEQFF. The CDR3 nucleotides are TGTGCCAGCAGTGACGGACCAGAGGGGGAGAGTGAGCAGTTCTTC.

In this sample, this clonotype turned up a few times. The gene calls are TRBV20-1 and TRBJ2-7, with a tentative D call TRBD2 (5 bases). This CDR3 region has 15 residues. V was shortened by 3 bases and J by 3 bases, with 18 bases between the two germline ends. Germline lookup yields CDR1 DFQATT and CDR2 SNEGSKA (reference sequence). The DNA of the CDR3 is TGCAGTGCTAGGGATTTGGGAGTATCCTACTACGAGCAGTACTTC. Protein product: CSARDLGVSYYEQYF.

In its sample, this clonotype was seen many times. The chain carries TRBV7-2 and TRBJ2-2, with D uncertain. Trimming removed 2 bases at V and 6 bases at J, with 7 bases between. CDR3 length: 13 residues. Germline CDR1 is SGHTA and CDR2 is FQGNSA. The CDR3 protein is CASSLYMAGELFF. The DNA for the CDR3 is TGTGCCAGCAGCTTATACATGGCCGGGGAGCTGTTTTTT.

The J gene is TRBJ2-7, the V gene TRBV7-9; 14 bases agree with TRBD2. CDR3 size: 15 residues. Unmatched junction bases numbered 9, after V lost 5 bases and J lost 9 bases. In germline, CDR1 is SEHNR, CDR2 FQNEAQ (reference sequence). CDR3 protein: CASSLGTSGSRGQYF. CDR3 nucleotide sequence: TGTGCCAGCAGCCTTGGGACTAGCGGGAGTAGGGGGCAGTACTTC. The full variable domain, completed using reference TRBV7-9 and TRBJ2-7, is DTGVSQNPRHKITKRGQNVTFRCDPISEHNRLYWYRQTLGQGPEFLTYFQNEAQLEKSRLLSDRFSAERPKGSFSTLEIQRTEQGDSAMYLCASSLGTSGSRGQYFGPGTRLTVT.